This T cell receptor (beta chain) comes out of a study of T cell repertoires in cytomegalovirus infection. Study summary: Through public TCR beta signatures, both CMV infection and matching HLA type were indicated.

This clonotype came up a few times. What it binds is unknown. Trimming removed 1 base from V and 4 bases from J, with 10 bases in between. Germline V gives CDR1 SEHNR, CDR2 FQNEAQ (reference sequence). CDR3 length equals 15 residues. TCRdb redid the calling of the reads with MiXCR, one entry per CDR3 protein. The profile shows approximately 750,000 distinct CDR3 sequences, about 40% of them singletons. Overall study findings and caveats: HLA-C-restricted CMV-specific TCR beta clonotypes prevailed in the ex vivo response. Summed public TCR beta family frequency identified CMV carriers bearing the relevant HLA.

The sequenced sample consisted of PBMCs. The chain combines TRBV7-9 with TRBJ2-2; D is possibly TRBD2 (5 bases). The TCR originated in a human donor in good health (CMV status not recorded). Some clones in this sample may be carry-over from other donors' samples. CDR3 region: CASSLDPAGTGELFF. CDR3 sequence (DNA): TGTGCCAGCAGCTTAGATCCTGCGGGCACCGGGGAGCTGTTTTTT.